This passage covers 23 T cell receptor beta chains from one sample sequenced in a study of cytomegalovirus exposure and HLA in healthy donors. 60 Vbeta and 13 Jbeta primers were used in PCR. Method: immunoSEQ multiplex PCR; TCRdb's copy keeps in-frame clones and lacks some. The sample holds some 130,000 clones, more than 75% seen once. Material: PBMCs. All receptors derive from a female donor in good health and CMV-seronegative.

The rearrangement links TRBV27 to TRBJ2-3; 13 bases line up with TRBD2. Per the germline V gene, CDR1 is MNHEY and CDR2 is SMNVEV (reference sequence). The length of the CDR3 is 15 residues. J was trimmed by 4 bases and V by 5 bases; bases with no gene match: 3. The CDR3 DNA reads TGTGCCAGCAGTAGGACTAGCGGGAGCGCAGATACGCAGTATTTT. Amino acids: CASSRTSGSADTQYF.

The chain carries TRBV7-9 and TRBJ2-1; D is unclear. CDR1 SEHNR and CDR2 FQNEAQ come from the germline V gene (reference sequence). This CDR3 spans 10 amino acids. V was pared by 5 bases and J by 7 bases, with 3 bases between. The chain's CDR3 is CASSPNEQFF. Here the CDR3 DNA reads TGTGCCAGCAGCCCAAATGAGCAGTTCTTC.

This clone came up a few times. The chain is built from TRBV19 and TRBJ1-5; D unclear. This CDR3 is 15 amino acids long. The germline CDR1 and CDR2 sequences are LNHDA and SQIVND (reference sequence). V dropped 1 base and J dropped 0 bases, with 7 bases sitting between them. For the CDR3, the DNA is TGTGCCAGTAGTATAGGAGTTTATAGCAATCAGCCCCAGCATTTT. It is translated as CASSIGVYSNQPQHF.

The chain links TRBV5-1 to TRBJ2-2; TRBD1 matches at 7 bases. Germline loops: CDR1 SGHRS, CDR2 YFSETQ. V was pared by 4 bases and J by 0 bases, with 12 bases of the junction left unmatched. CDR3 length: 18 amino acids. CDR3 sequence (DNA): TGCGCCAGCAGCCCTACCCGGGACAGCATCGCGAACACCGGGGAGCTGTTTTTT. Protein: CASSPTRDSIANTGELFF.

The table lists this clone with a few counts. This chain joins TRBV20-1 and TRBJ2-7; 8 bases match TRBD2. This CDR3 is built from 11 residues. After removal of 5 bases from V and 7 bases from J, the junction contained 4 bases not matched to a gene. Per the germline V gene, CDR1 is DFQATT and CDR2 is SNEGSKA (reference sequence). As DNA, the CDR3 is TGCAGTGCTCCCGGGACTAGGGAGCAGTACTTC. Translating it yields CSAPGTREQYF.

This chain uses TRBV5-6 with TRBJ2-2, with a weak D call TRBD2 (6 bases). The germline CDR1 and CDR2 sequences are SGHDT and YYEEEE. The CDR3 loop spans 14 amino acids. Trimming took 5 bases from V and 4 from J, leaving 12 bases between them. The CDR3 spells CASSRGWGTGELFF. Here the CDR3 DNA reads TGTGCCAGCAGTCGGGGGTGGGGCACCGGGGAGCTGTTTTTT.

The chain recombines TRBV28 with TRBJ1-3; D gene uncertain. CDR3 length equals 14 residues. The V gene's germline CDR1 is MDHEN and CDR2 SYDVKM. The V and J ends lost 2 bases and 4 bases respectively, with 9 bases between them. As DNA, the CDR3 is TGTGCCAGCAGTTTAAACGGGGTGGGAAACACCATATATTTT. As protein: CASSLNGVGNTIYF.

The chain recombines TRBV5-6 with TRBJ1-1, with a tentative D call TRBD1 (6 bases). V was shortened by 1 base and J by 2 bases, with 15 bases between the two germline ends. The CDR3 spans 16 residues. Germline CDR1 reads SGHDT; CDR2 reads YYEEEE. This chain's CDR3 is CASSLRTATRNTEAFF. In DNA form, the CDR3 reads TGTGCCAGCAGCTTGAGGACAGCAACCCGTAACACTGAAGCTTTCTTT.

This chain links TRBV7-2 with TRBJ2-7, with 11 bases lining up with TRBD2. This CDR3 has 16 residues. V gave up 5 bases and J gave up 3 bases; unmatched junction bases: 9. CDR1 is SGHTA and CDR2 is FQGNSA in the germline V gene. The CDR3 here is CASSLLLAGGSYEQYF. CDR3 DNA: TGTGCCAGCAGCCTCCTGCTAGCGGGAGGAAGCTACGAGCAGTACTTC. Drawing the rest from reference TRBV7-2 and TRBJ2-7, the complete variable domain is GAGVSQSPSNKVTEKGKDVELRCDPISGHTALYWYRQSLGQGLEFLIYFQGNSAPDKSGLPSDRFSAERTGGSVSTLTIQRTQQEDSAVYLCASSLLLAGGSYEQYFGPGTRLTVT.

The chain uses TRBV10-3 and TRBJ1-5; tentatively, D is TRBD1 (6 bases). Germline V gene data show CDR1 as ENHRY and CDR2 as SYGVKD. This CDR3 is 14 amino acids long. Between the trimmed V and J ends, which lost 6 bases and 7 bases, there was a span of 16 bases. CDR3 residues: CAISQLDSEQPQHF. CDR3 in DNA: TGTGCCATCAGCCAATTGGACAGTGAGCAGCCCCAGCATTTT.

V is TRBV28 and J is TRBJ1-2, with 7 bases identical to TRBD1. V dropped 4 bases and J dropped 5; count of bases not matched to a gene: 10. This CDR3 is built from 15 residues. CDR1 MDHEN and CDR2 SYDVKM come from the germline V gene. The CDR3 reads CASSSPGQMLYGYTF. The CDR3 DNA sequence: TGTGCCAGCAGTTCCCCGGGACAGATGCTGTATGGCTACACCTTC.

This clone is judged medium-sized. The rearrangement uses TRBV4-2 and TRBJ2-7; D gene unclear. CDR1 LGHNA and CDR2 YNFKEQ come from the germline V gene. The CDR3 runs to 14 residues. V was cut by 0 bases and J by 0 bases, with 6 bases left in between. CDR3 amino acids: CASSQESGSYEQYF. DNA of the CDR3: TGTGCCAGCAGCCAAGAATCCGGCTCCTACGAGCAGTACTTC.

The genes are TRBV30 and TRBJ2-5; the match to TRBD2 covers 13 bases. The J call could be wrong; TRBJ2-7 is a better fit for the DNA end. CDR1 and CDR2 from the germline V gene are GTSNPN and SVGIG (reference sequence). The CDR3 extends over 15 amino acids. CDR3 residues: CAWSVVGLAGYEQYF. Written as DNA, the CDR3 is TGTGCCTGGAGTGTAGTGGGACTAGCGGGATACGAGCAGTACTTC.

This sequence joins TRBV5-1 and TRBJ2-1; the D gene is possibly TRBD2 (6 bases). The CDR3 covers 12 residues. Looked up from germline, CDR1 is SGHRS and CDR2 is YFSETQ. Deletions cut 2 bases from V and 8 bases from J, with 8 bases between. CDR3 sequence (DNA): TGCGCCAGCAGCTTCCAGCGGGATGAGCAGTTCTTC. It translates to CASSFQRDEQFF.

The CDR3 here is CASSQGGPYYGYTF. In DNA, the CDR3 is TGTGCCAGCTCCCAGGGGGGCCCTTATTATGGCTACACCTTC. This rearrangement joins TRBV25-1 to TRBJ1-2; 7 bases are a match to TRBD1. The CDR3 contains 14 residues. V dropped 8 bases and J dropped 5; count of bases not matched to a gene: 11. From germline, CDR1 is MGHDK and CDR2 SYGVNS.

The chain recombines TRBV27 with TRBJ1-2, with 11 bases lining up with TRBD1. The CDR3 spans 17 residues. Germline CDR1 and CDR2: MNHEY and SMNVEV (reference sequence). V was pared by 4 bases and J by 0 bases, with 7 bases of the junction left unmatched. The CDR3 bases are TGTGCCAGCAGTTCCGGGACAGGGGGGTTTGCTAACTATGGCTACACCTTC. Protein product: CASSSGTGGFANYGYTF.

The rearrangement uses TRBV7-9 and TRBJ2-7; 12 positions agree with TRBD2. V was clipped by 4 bases and J by 4 bases; unmatched bases: 8. Per the germline V gene, CDR1 is SEHNR and CDR2 is FQNEAQ (reference sequence). The CDR3 consists of 16 residues. CDR3 nucleotides: TGTGCCAGCAGCTCGCTGACTAGCGGGAGTTCTTACGAGCAGTACTTC. It encodes CASSSLTSGSSYEQYF. Complete variable domain (other parts from reference TRBV7-9 and TRBJ2-7): DTGVSQNPRHKITKRGQNVTFRCDPISEHNRLYWYRQTLGQGPEFLTYFQNEAQLEKSRLLSDRFSAERPKGSFSTLEIQRTEQGDSAMYLCASSSLTSGSSYEQYFGPGTRLTVT.

This rearrangement joins TRBV6-5 to TRBJ2-1; a weak D match, TRBD1 (6 bases). CDR3 length: 13 amino acids. Germline loops: CDR1 MNHEY, CDR2 SVGAGI. Trimming stripped 10 bases from V and 4 bases from J, with 14 bases between. The CDR3 DNA is TGTGCCACCTCAGGGGCGGATTACAATGAGCAGTTCTTC. It specifies CATSGADYNEQFF.

The rearrangement links TRBV30 to TRBJ2-1; 8 nucleotides line up with TRBD2. The CDR3 is 13 amino acids. Germline lookup yields CDR1 GTSNPN and CDR2 SVGIG (reference sequence). J gave up 3 bases and V 3 bases, and 1 base lay outside the gene matches. The CDR3, as DNA: TGTGCCTGGAGCGGGAGGGTCTACAATGAGCAGTTCTTC. It yields the protein CAWSGRVYNEQFF.

The CDR3 coding sequence is TGTGCCTGGAGTCCTCTAGGGGCTAGTGGCACTGAAGCTTTCTTT. Amino acid sequence: CAWSPLGASGTEAFF. The genes are TRBV30 and TRBJ1-1; the D gene is possibly TRBD1 (5 bases). The CDR3 is made up of 15 amino acids. Germline lookup yields CDR1 GTSNPN and CDR2 SVGIG (reference sequence). Trimming removed 2 bases from V and 4 bases from J, with 17 bases in between.

The V and J genes are TRBV19 and TRBJ1-1; 7 bases are shared with TRBD1. This CDR3 has 16 residues. CDR1 LNHDA and CDR2 SQIVND come from the germline V gene (reference sequence). V gave up 6 bases and J gave up 0 bases; unmatched junction bases: 10. CDR3 sequence reads: CASRTTGAGVNTEAFF. The CDR3 DNA reads TGTGCCAGTAGGACAACAGGGGCAGGTGTGAACACTGAAGCTTTCTTT. Full variable domain (remainder filled in from reference TRBV19 and TRBJ1-1): DGGITQSPKYLFRKEGQNVTLSCEQNLNHDAMYWYRQDPGQGLRLIYYSQIVNDFQKGDIAEGYSVSREKKESFPLTVTSAQKNPTAFYLCASRTTGAGVNTEAFFGQGTRLTVV.

The chain employs TRBV10-3 and TRBJ2-3; 8 nucleotides align to TRBD1. The CDR3 extends over 13 amino acids. The germline gives CDR1 ENHRY, CDR2 SYGVKD. The V and J ends lost 8 bases and 3 bases, in that order; junction bases with no gene match: 4. The CDR3 DNA reads TGTGCCATCGCGGACAGGGATACAGATACGCAGTATTTT. Protein sequence: CAIADRDTDTQYF.

V gene TRBV7-2 combines with J gene TRBJ2-1; 7 bases align to TRBD2. This CDR3 has 13 residues. V shed 1 base, J shed 9 bases, and the junction held 3 bases outside the gene matches. Germline loops: CDR1 SGHTA, CDR2 FQGNSA. DNA for the CDR3: TGTGCCAGCAGCTTAGAAGGGAGGGGTGAGCAGTTCTTC. Residues: CASSLEGRGEQFF. Using reference TRBV7-2 and TRBJ2-1 for the parts outside the CDR3, the full variable domain is GAGVSQSPSNKVTEKGKDVELRCDPISGHTALYWYRQSLGQGLEFLIYFQGNSAPDKSGLPSDRFSAERTGGSVSTLTIQRTQQEDSAVYLCASSLEGRGEQFFGPGTRLTVL.